The 9 T cell receptor beta chains below were found in one sample sequenced in a study of Graves' ophthalmopathy and Graves' hyperthyroidism (dated by TCRdb to the late 2010s). The sequencing machine was an Illumina HiSeq 2000. TCR beta CDR3 regions were amplified from RNA transcripts for repertoire sequencing. The first round of RT-PCR was done with HTBI primers and the Qiagen OneStep RT-PCR kit, and was followed by a second round of multiplex PCR, then size selection and purification. The public reads were run again by TCRdb, first through fastp at Q25 and then through MiXCR, and only productive beta chains were kept. Here each entry gathers all rows of one CDR3 protein and keeps the most common genes and DNA. The table for this sample lists approximately 700,000 distinct CDR3 sequences; approximately 39% of them were counted only once. The biggest ten clones account for over 2.5% of the sample.

The sequenced sample was peripheral blood. The source of these receptors is an adult man with Graves' ophthalmopathy.

Worth noting for this clonotype: This may arise from a read error, as a much more abundant clone is one base away. This chain connects TRBV9 to TRBJ2-2; maybe TRBD2 (5 bases). CDR1 and CDR2 (germline): SGDLS, YYNGEE. The CDR3 is made up of 15 amino acids. The CDR3 nucleotides are TGTGCCAGCAGCCAGACCACGTCCCACACCGGGAAGCTGTTTTTT. Protein product: CASSQTTSHTGKLFF.

The V and J genes are TRBV7-9 and TRBJ1-2, with D possibly being TRBD1 (5 bases). V shed 4 bases and J shed 4 bases, with 13 bases lying between them. The germline gives CDR1 SEHNR, CDR2 FQNEAQ (reference sequence). The CDR3 has 14 residues. The CDR3: CASSSTGDSYGYTF. As DNA, the CDR3 is TGTGCCAGCAGCTCTACAGGAGATAGCTATGGCTACACCTTC.

This chain uses TRBV25-1 with TRBJ1-3; TRBD1 is a possible D gene (5 bases). Germline-derived CDR1 and CDR2 are MGHDK and SYGVNS. V dropped 8 bases and J dropped 0 bases, with 14 bases sitting between them. The CDR3 is 15 amino acids. The CDR3 coding sequence is TGTGCCAGCTTAGCGGAGGGGAGCTCTGGAAACACCATATATTTT. Its protein product is CASLAEGSSGNTIYF.

This clonotype appeared many times. The chain employs TRBV7-8 and TRBJ2-2; D may be TRBD2 (6 bases). Germline CDR1 reads SGHVS; CDR2 reads FQNEAQ. This CDR3 is 18 amino acids long. V was clipped by 1 base and J by 5 bases, with 20 bases between them. CDR3 residues: CASSLDIRDLPMTGELFF. The CDR3 DNA is TGTGCCAGCAGCTTAGATATACGGGACTTACCAATGACCGGGGAGCTGTTTTTT.

The J gene is TRBJ2-3, the V gene TRBV9; 10 bases are shared with TRBD2. Germline V gene sequence: CDR1 SGDLS, CDR2 YYNGEE. The CDR3 has 16 amino acids. The ends lost 3 bases at V and 3 bases at J; junction bases unmatched: 7. The CDR3 DNA reads TGTGCCAGCAGCGCGTCTAGCGGGAGAACAACAGATACGCAGTATTTT. Its protein is CASSASSGRTTDTQYF.

Remarks on this clonotype: A much larger clone lies a single base off, so this may be a read error. The CDR3 DNA is TGTACCAGCAGTCGAGGCAGGTTTGGAGAGACCCAGTACTTC. This translates into CTSSRGRFGETQYF. The gene calls are TRBV11-2 and TRBJ2-7; D not certain. Judging by the DNA end, TRBJ2-5 fits better; the J call may be wrong. The CDR3 contains 14 residues. The germline CDR1 and CDR2 sequences are SGHAT and FQNNGV.

V usage is TRBV20-1 and J usage is TRBJ1-2; D is unresolved. Trimming left V 1 base short and J 4 bases short, with 19 bases between. This CDR3 contains 16 residues. The V gene's germline CDR1 is DFQATT and CDR2 SNEGSKA (reference sequence). The CDR3 region has the DNA TGCAGTGCTAGAGGTTCGGGTAGGGCTGAGGTCTATGGCTACACCTTC. This sequence encodes CSARGSGRAEVYGYTF.

At least ten counts were recorded for this clonotype. The chain links TRBV10-2 to TRBJ1-4, with 7 bases aligning to TRBD1. The junction had 10 bases not matched to a gene; V was cut back by 4 bases and J by 2 bases. Germline loops: CDR1 WSHSY, CDR2 SAAADI. This CDR3 contains 17 residues. CDR3 region: CASSGPGQSTTNEKLFF. CDR3 DNA sequence: TGCGCCAGCAGTGGACCGGGACAGTCTACCACTAATGAAAAACTGTTTTTT.

The chain is built from TRBV6-5 and TRBJ1-5; D unresolved. There are 12 residues in the CDR3. Per the germline V gene, CDR1 is MNHEY and CDR2 is SVGAGI. Between the trimmed V and J ends, which lost 0 bases and 10 bases, there was a span of 7 bases. This CDR3 reads CASSYSQHPQHF. CDR3 DNA: TGTGCCAGCAGTTACTCGCAACACCCCCAGCATTTT.